This T cell receptor beta chain comes out of a study of T cells after yellow fever vaccination. In the study overall: Preparation used SMART-Seq v4 Ultra Low Input for the low-cell-number fractions. Points from the study as a whole: Detected again after the booster were most primary-vaccination clones, at roughly 95% CD4 and 88% CD8. The CD4 compartment and the CD8 compartment contained a small share of clonotypes in common.

The sample holds many counts of this clonotype. Its target is not known. The CDR3 has 15 residues. Germline V gives CDR1 MNHEY, CDR2 SMNVEV (reference sequence). V dropped 3 bases and J dropped 6; count of bases not matched to a gene: 7. TCRdb re-called the 5' RACE reads through MiXCR, storing one row per CDR3 protein. The sample consists of a few hundred thousand distinct CDR3 sequences, approximately 4% of them appearing once. The chain uses TRBV27 and TRBJ2-3, with 9 bases aligning to TRBD2. This clonotype originated in a young man who received the YFV17D yellow fever vaccine. The sample here was PBMCs, taken 5 days after the yellow fever booster vaccination. The CDR3 protein is CASSFGGGADDTQYF. The CDR3 DNA is TGTGCCAGCAGTTTTGGCGGGGGGGCCGATGATACGCAGTATTTT.